Listed here is a single T cell receptor beta chain. The data originate from a study of shared clonotypes between healthy human individuals. Across the study: Three men and two women, aged 18 to 49, were donors.

This CDR3 comprises 14 residues. From germline, CDR1 is SGHRS and CDR2 YFSETQ. V dropped 0 bases and J dropped 12 bases, with 17 bases sitting between them. Assay: immunoSEQ multiplex PCR; the TCRdb copy retains only in-frame clones and omits some. The sample lists some 2 million clones; 95% were seen once. Partitioning of CD4+ cells yielded a CD45RA+ naive subset and a CD45RA-negative memory subset. The specimen sequenced was naive CD4+ T cells sorted from blood. Subset given: CD45RA+ positively selected. The chain has TRBV5-1 and TRBJ2-3; no reliable D call. The sequence was collected from a man aged 18 to 30 in good health. The CDR3 nucleotides are TGCGCCAGCAGCTTGGCCGAAAGAACGGTGACCCAGTATTTT. The encoded protein is CASSLAERTVTQYF.